The present TCR beta chain was sequenced within a study of cytomegalovirus exposure and HLA in healthy donors. Study-wide results and caveats: HLA-A and HLA-B allele assignments for most subjects were reportedly predicted accurately using TCR beta sequences. TCR association rates varied by HLA locus in a later analysis, with DRB1 highest and HLA-C lowest. Available immune exposure information covered CMV serostatus only. A prior analysis recorded that most TCR beta V segments were productive about 87% or about 30% of the time.

V lost 2 bases and J lost 3, with 10 bases in between. The CDR3 sequence is 14 residues long. Per the germline V gene, CDR1 is MNHNY and CDR2 is SVGAGI (reference sequence). Primers: 60 Vbeta forward and 13 Jbeta reverse. TCRdb's table, derived via immunoSEQ multiplex PCR, lists solely in-frame clones and lacks some. In the table there are 100,000 to 130,000 clones, less than 80% of which are singletons. Of note for this clone: Antigen: not known.

J is TRBJ1-1 and V is TRBV6-6; perhaps TRBD1 as D (5 bases). The source material was PBMCs. This clonotype was obtained from a man younger than 45 in good health and CMV-seronegative. The DNA of the CDR3 is TGTGCCAGCAGTTACCGGGGGGAGGACACTGAAGCTTTCTTT. It yields the protein CASSYRGEDTEAFF.